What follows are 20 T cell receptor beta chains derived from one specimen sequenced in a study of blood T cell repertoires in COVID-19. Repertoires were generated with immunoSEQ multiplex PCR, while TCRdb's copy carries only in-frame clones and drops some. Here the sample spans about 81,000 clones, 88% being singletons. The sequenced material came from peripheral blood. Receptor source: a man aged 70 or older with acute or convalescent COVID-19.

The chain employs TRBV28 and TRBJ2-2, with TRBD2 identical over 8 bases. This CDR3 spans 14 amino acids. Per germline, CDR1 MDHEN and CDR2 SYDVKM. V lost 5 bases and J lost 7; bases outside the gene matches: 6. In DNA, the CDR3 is TGTGCCAGCAGTCAACGGAGCGGGGGCGGGGAGCTGTTTTTT. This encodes CASSQRSGGGELFF. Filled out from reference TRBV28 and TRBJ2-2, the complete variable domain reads DVKVTQSSRYLVKRTGEKVFLECVQDMDHENMFWYRQDPGLGLRLIYFSYDVKMKEKGDIPEGYSVSREKKERFSLILESASTNQTSMYLCASSQRSGGGELFFGEGSRLTVL.

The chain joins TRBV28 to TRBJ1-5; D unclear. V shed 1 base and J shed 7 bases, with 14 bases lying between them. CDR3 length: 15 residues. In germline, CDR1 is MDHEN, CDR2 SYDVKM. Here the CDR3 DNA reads TGTGCCAGCAGTTTATCCCGGGGTGTTTGGCAGCCCCAGCATTTT. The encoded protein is CASSLSRGVWQPQHF.

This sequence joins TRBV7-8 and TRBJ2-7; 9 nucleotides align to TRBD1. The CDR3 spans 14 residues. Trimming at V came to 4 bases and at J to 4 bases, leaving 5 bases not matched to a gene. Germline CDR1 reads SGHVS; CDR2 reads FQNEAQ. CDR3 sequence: CASSSAGQGYEQYF. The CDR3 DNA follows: TGTGCCAGCAGCTCCGCGGGACAGGGTTACGAGCAGTACTTC.

The CDR3 DNA reads TGTGCCAGCAGTTACTCGCGGGGATCCTACGAGCAGTACTTC. This sequence encodes CASSYSRGSYEQYF. This rearrangement joins TRBV6-6 to TRBJ2-7; tentative D call: TRBD2 (6 bases). Trimming left V 0 bases short and J 1 base short, with 7 bases between. Germline-derived CDR1 and CDR2 are MNHNY and SVGAGI (reference sequence). This CDR3 has 14 residues.

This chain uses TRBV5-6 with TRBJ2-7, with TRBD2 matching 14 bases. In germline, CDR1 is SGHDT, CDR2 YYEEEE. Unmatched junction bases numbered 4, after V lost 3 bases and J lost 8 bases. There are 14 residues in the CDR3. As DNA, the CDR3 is TGTGCCAGCAGCTACGGGACTAGCGGGGGTAAGCAGTACTTC. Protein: CASSYGTSGGKQYF.

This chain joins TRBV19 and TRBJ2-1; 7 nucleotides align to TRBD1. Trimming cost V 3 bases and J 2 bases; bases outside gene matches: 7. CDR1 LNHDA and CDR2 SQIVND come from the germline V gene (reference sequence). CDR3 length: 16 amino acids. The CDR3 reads CASSIQSGGPYNEQFF. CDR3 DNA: TGTGCCAGTAGTATTCAATCAGGGGGTCCCTACAATGAGCAGTTCTTC.

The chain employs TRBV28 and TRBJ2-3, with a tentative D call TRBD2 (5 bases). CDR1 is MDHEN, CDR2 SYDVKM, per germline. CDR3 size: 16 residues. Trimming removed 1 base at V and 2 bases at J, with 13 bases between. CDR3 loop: CASSLSPGIPTDTQYF. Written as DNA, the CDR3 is TGTGCCAGCAGTTTATCTCCGGGGATACCCACAGATACGCAGTATTTT.

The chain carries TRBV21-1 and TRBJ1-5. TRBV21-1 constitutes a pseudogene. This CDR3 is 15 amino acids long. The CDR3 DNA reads TGTGCCAGCAGCAAGGTTGGGGGGGCCGATCAGCCCCAGCATTTT. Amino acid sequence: CASSKVGGADQPQHF.

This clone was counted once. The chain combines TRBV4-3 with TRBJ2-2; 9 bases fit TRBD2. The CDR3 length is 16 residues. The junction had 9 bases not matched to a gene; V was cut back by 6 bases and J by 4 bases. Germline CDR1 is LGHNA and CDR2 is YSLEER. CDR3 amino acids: CASRLRAGGSTGELFF. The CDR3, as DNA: TGCGCCAGCAGGCTAAGAGCGGGAGGATCCACCGGGGAGCTGTTTTTT.

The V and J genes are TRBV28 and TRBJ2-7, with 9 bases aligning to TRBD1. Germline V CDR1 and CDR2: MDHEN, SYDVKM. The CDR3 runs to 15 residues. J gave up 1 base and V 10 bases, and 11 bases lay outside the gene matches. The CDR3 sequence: CATRRGTGSSYEQYF. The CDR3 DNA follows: TGTGCCACTCGCCGTGGGACAGGGTCGTCCTACGAGCAGTACTTC.

This CDR3 is CASSPQTGASSNQPQHF. In DNA form, the CDR3 reads TGTGCCAGCTCACCACAAACAGGGGCCTCTAGCAATCAGCCCCAGCATTTT. The chain has TRBV18 and TRBJ1-5, with 7 bases that match TRBD1. Germline CDR1 and CDR2: KGHSH and LQKENI. V gave up 1 base and J gave up 0 bases; unmatched junction bases: 6. The CDR3 sequence is 17 residues long. The full variable domain, rest sourced from reference TRBV18 and TRBJ1-5, is NAGVMQNPRHLVRRRGQEARLRCSPMKGHSHVYWYRQLPEEGLKFMVYLQKENIIDESGMPKERFSAEFPKEGPSILRIQQVVRGDSAAYFCASSPQTGASSNQPQHFGDGTRLSIL.

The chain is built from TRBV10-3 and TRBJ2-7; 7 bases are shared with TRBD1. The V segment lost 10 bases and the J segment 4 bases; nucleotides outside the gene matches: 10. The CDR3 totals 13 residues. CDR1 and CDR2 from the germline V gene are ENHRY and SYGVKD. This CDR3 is CATTDRVGYEQYF. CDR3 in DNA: TGTGCCACCACCGACAGGGTGGGTTACGAGCAGTACTTC.

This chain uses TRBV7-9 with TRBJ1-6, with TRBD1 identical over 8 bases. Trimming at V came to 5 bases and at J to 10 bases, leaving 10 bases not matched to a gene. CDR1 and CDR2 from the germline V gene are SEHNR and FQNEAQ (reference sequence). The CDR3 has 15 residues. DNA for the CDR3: TGTGCCAGCAGCACCTACAGGGGGTCTCAGTCACCCCTCCACTTT. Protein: CASSTYRGSQSPLHF.

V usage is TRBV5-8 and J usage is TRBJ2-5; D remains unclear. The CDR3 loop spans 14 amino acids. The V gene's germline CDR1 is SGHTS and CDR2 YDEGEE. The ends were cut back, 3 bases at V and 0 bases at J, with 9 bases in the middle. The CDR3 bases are TGTGCCAGCAGCTCCAGGCGTAACCAAGAGACCCAGTACTTC. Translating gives CASSSRRNQETQYF.

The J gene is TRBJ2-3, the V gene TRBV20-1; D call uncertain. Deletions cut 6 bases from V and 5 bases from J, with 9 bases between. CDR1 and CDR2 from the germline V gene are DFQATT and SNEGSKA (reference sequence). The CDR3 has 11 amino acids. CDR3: CSASRGDTQYF. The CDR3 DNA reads TGCAGTGCGAGCCGAGGAGATACGCAGTATTTT.

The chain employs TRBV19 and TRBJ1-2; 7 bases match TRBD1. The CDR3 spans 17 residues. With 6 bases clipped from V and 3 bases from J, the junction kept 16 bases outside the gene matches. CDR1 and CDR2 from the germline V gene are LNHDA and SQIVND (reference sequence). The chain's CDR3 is CASSQLLIQGPHYGYTF. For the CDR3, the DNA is TGTGCCAGTAGCCAACTACTGATACAGGGGCCGCACTATGGCTACACCTTC.

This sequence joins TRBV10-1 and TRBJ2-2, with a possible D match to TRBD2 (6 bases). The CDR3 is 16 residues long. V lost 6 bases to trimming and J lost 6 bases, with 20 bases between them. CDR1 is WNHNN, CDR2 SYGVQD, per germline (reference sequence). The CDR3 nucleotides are TGCGCCAGCAGCAAACTCATCGGGAGTAAGGCCGGGGAGCTGTTTTTT. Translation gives CASSKLIGSKAGELFF.

The CDR3 region is CATSRENRDEKLFF. The CDR3 DNA sequence: TGTGCCACCAGCAGAGAAAACAGGGATGAAAAACTGTTTTTT. The rearrangement uses TRBV15 and TRBJ1-4; the D gene is possibly TRBD1 (6 bases). V was clipped by 0 bases and J by 6 bases, with 8 bases between them. The CDR3 runs 14 residues. Germline values: CDR1 LNHNV, CDR2 YYDKDF (reference sequence). Based on the CDR3 plus reference TRBV15 and TRBJ1-4, the full variable domain is DAMVIQNPRYQVTQFGKPVTLSCSQTLNHNVMYWYQQKSSQAPKLLFHYYDKDFNNEADTPDNFQSRRPNTSFCFLDIRSPGLGDTAMYLCATSRENRDEKLFFGSGTQLSVL.

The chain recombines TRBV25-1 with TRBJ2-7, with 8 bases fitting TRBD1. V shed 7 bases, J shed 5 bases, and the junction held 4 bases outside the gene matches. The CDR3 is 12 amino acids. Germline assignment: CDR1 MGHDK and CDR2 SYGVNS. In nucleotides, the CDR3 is TGTGCCAGCACCCTGACAGGGGACGAGCAGTACTTC. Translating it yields CASTLTGDEQYF.

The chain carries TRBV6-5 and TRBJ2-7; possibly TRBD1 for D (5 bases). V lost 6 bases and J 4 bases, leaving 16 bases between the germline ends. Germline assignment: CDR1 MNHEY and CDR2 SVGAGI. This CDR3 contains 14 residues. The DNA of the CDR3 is TGTGCCAGCAGGCCAACAGGCGAGCTATACGAGCAGTACTTC. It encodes CASRPTGELYEQYF.